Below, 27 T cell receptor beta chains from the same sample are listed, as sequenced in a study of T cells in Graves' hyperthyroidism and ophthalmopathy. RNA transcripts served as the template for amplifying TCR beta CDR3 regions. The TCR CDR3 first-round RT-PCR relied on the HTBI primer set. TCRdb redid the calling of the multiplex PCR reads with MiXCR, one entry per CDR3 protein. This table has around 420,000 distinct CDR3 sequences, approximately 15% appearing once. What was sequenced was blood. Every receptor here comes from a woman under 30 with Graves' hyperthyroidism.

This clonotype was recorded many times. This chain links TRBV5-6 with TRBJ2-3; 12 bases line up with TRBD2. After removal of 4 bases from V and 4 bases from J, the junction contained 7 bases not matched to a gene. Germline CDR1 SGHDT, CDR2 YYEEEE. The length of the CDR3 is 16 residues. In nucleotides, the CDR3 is TGTGCCAGCAGCGACAAACCTAGCGGGAGGGCAGATACGCAGTATTTT. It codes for CASSDKPSGRADTQYF.

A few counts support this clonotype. CDR3 coding DNA: TGTGCCAGCAGCTTAACGGGAACCTCTGGGGCCAACGTCCTGACTTTC. Residues: CASSLTGTSGANVLTF. V gene TRBV7-2 combines with J gene TRBJ2-6; TRBD2 is a possible D gene (5 bases). The germline CDR1 and CDR2 sequences are SGHTA and FQGNSA. The CDR3 covers 16 residues. With 2 bases removed from V and 0 bases from J, the gap between germline ends came to 8 bases.

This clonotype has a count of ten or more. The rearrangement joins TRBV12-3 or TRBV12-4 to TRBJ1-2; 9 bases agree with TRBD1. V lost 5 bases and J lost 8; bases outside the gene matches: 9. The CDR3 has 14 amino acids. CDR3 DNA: TGTGCCAGCAGTCATGGACAGGGGAGGGTAGGCTACACCTTC. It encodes CASSHGQGRVGYTF.

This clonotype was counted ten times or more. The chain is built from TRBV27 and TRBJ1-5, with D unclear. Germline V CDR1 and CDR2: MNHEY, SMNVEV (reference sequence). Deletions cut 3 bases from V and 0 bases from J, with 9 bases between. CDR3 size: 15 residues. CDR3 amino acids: CASSFDGYSNQPQHF. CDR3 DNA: TGTGCCAGCAGTTTTGACGGCTATAGCAATCAGCCCCAGCATTTT.

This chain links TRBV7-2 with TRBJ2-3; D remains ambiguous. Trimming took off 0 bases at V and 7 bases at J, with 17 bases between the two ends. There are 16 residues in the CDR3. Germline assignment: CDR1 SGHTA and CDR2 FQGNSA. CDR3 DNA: TGTGCCAGCAGCTTAGCGCAAGGTCTAGGGCAATATACGCAGTATTTT. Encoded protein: CASSLAQGLGQYTQYF.

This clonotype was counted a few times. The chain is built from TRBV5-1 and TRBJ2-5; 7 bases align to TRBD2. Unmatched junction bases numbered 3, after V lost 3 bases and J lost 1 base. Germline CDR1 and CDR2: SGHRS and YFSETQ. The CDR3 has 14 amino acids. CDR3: CASSSTSPQETQYF. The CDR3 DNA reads TGCGCCAGCAGCTCGACTAGCCCCCAAGAGACCCAGTACTTC.

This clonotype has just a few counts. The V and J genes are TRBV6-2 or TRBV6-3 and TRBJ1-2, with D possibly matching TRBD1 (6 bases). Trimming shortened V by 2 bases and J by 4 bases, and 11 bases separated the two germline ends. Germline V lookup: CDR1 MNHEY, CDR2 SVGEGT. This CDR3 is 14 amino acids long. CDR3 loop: CASSYAQGFYGYTF. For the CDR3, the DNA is TGTGCCAGCAGTTACGCCCAGGGGTTCTATGGCTACACCTTC.

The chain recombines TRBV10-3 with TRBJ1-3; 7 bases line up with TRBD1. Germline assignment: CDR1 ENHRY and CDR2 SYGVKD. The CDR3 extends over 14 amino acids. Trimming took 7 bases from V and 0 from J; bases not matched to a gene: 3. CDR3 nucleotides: TGTGCCATCACTCCAGGGGGCTCTGGAAACACCATATATTTT. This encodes CAITPGGSGNTIYF.

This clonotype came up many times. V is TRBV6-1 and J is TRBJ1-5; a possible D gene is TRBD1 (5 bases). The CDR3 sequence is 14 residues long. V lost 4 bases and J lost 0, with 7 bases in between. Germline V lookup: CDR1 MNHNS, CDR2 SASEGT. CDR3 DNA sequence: TGTGCCAGCAGTGGAGGGGATAGCAATCAGCCCCAGCATTTT. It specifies CASSGGDSNQPQHF.

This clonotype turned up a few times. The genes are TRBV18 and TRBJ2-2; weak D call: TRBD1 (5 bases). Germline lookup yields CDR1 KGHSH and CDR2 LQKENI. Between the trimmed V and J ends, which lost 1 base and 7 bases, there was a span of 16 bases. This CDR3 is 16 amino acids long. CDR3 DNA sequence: TGTGCCAGCTCACCACACTCACCTCCCCAGGGCGGGGAGCTGTTTTTT. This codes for CASSPHSPPQGGELFF.

The CDR3 DNA reads TGTGCCAGCAGTGTCGGACTCTACAATGAGCAGTTCTTC. This sequence encodes CASSVGLYNEQFF. This chain connects TRBV6-1 to TRBJ2-1, with D perhaps matching TRBD2 (5 bases). The CDR3 runs to 13 residues. Germline CDR1 and CDR2: MNHNS and SASEGT. Trimming cost V 4 bases and J 3 bases, with 7 bases left between them.

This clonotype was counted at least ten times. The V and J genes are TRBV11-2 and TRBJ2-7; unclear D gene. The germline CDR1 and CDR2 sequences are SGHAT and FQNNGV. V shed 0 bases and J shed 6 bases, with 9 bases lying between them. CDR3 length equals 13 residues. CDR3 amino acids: CASSLDLGSEQYF. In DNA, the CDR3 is TGTGCCAGCAGCTTAGATCTCGGTAGCGAGCAGTACTTC.

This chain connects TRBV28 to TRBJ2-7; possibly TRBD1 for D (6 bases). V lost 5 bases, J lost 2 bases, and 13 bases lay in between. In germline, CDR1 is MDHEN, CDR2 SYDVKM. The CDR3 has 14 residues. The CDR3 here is CASSHAGAAYEQYF. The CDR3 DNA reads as TGTGCCAGCAGTCATGCAGGGGCCGCCTACGAGCAGTACTTC.

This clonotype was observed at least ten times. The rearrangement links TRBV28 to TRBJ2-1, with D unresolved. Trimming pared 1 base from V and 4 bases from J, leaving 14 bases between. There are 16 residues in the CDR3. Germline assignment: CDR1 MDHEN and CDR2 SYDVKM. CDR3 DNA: TGTGCCAGCAGTTTATCTCTTGTTGGACCATACAATGAGCAGTTCTTC. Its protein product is CASSLSLVGPYNEQFF.

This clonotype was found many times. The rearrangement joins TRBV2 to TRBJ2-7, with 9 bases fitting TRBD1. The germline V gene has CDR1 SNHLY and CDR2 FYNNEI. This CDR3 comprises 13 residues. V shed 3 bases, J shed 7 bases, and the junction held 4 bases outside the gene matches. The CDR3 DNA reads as TGTGCCAGCAGTGACGGGGACAGGGTTGAGCAGTACTTC. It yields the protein CASSDGDRVEQYF.

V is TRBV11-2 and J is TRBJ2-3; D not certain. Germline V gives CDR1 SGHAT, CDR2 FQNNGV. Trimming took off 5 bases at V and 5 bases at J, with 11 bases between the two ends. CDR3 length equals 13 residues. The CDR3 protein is CASSLQVVDTQYF. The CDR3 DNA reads TGTGCCAGCAGCCTCCAAGTGGTAGATACGCAGTATTTT.

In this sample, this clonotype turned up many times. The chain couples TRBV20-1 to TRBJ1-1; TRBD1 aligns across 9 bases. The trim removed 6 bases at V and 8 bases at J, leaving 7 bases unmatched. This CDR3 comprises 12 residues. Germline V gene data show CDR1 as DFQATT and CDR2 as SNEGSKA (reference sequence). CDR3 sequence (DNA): TGCAGTGCCGAACAGGGGGCTCAGGAAGCTTTCTTT. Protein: CSAEQGAQEAFF.

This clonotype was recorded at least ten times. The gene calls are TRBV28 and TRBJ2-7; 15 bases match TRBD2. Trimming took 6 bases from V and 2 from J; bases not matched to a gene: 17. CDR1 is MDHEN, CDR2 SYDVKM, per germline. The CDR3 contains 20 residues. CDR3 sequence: CASSQETPGLAGGTTYEQYF. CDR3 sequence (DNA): TGTGCCAGCAGCCAAGAAACTCCGGGACTAGCGGGAGGAACAACCTACGAGCAGTACTTC. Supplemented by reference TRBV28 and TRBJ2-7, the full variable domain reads DVKVTQSSRYLVKRTGEKVFLECVQDMDHENMFWYRQDPGLGLRLIYFSYDVKMKEKGDIPEGYSVSREKKERFSLILESASTNQTSMYLCASSQETPGLAGGTTYEQYFGPGTRLTVT.

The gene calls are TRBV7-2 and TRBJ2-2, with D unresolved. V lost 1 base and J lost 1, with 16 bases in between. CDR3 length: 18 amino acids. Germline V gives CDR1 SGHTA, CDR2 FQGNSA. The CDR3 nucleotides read TGTGCCAGCAGCTTAGTGGATCGGGTCCTAAAGAACACCGGGGAGCTGTTTTTT. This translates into CASSLVDRVLKNTGELFF.

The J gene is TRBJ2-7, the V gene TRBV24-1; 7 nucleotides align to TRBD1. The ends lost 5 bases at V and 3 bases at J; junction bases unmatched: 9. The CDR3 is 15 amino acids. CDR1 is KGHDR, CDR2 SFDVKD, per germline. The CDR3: CATSADRDDFYEQYF. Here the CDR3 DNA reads TGTGCCACCAGTGCTGACAGGGATGATTTCTACGAGCAGTACTTC.

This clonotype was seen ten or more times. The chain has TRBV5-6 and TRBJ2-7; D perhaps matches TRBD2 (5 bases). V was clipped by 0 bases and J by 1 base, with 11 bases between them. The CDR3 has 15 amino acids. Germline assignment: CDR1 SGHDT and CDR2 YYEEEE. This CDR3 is CASSLAEGSSYEQYF. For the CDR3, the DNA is TGTGCCAGCAGCTTGGCTGAGGGATCTTCCTACGAGCAGTACTTC.

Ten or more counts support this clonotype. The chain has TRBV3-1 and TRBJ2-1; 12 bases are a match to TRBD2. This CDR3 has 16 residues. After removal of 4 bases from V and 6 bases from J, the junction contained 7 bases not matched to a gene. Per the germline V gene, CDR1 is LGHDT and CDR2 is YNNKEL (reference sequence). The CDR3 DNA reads TGTGCCAGCAGCCGAATGACTAGCGGGAGAATCAATGAGCAGTTCTTC. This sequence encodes CASSRMTSGRINEQFF.

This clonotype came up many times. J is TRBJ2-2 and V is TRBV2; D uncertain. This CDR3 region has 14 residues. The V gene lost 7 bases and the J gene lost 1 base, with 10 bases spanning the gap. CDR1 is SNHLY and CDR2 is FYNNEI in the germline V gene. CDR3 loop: CASTVQRNTGELFF. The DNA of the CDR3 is TGTGCCAGCACAGTACAGCGGAACACCGGGGAGCTGTTTTTT.

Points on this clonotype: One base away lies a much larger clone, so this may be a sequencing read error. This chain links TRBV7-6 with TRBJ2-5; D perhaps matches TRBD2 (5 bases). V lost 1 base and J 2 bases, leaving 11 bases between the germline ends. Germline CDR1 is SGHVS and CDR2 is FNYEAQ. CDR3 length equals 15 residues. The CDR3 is CASSLVGRRQETQYF. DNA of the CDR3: TGTGCCAGCAGCTTAGTGGGCAGGAGGCAAGAGACCCAGTACTTC.

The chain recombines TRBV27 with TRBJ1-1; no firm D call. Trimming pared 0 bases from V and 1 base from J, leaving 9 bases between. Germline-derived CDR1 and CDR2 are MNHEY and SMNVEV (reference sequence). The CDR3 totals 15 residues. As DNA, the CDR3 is TGTGCCAGCAGTTTATCCCGTGTTCAGAACACTGAAGCTTTCTTT. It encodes CASSLSRVQNTEAFF.

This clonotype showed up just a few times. This CDR3 is CASRQGGVGGRYEQFF. For the CDR3, the DNA is TGTGCCAGCAGGCAGGGAGGGGTGGGCGGGAGATACGAGCAGTTCTTC. The V call is TRBV12-3 or TRBV12-4, the J call TRBJ2-1; 7 bases are shared with TRBD2. The CDR3 covers 16 residues. Trimming removed 6 bases from V and 10 bases from J; junction bases left unmatched: 18.

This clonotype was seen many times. The CDR3 DNA is TGTGCCAGCAGTCCACCGCAGGGGGAGAACACTGAAGCTTTCTTT. Translation: CASSPPQGENTEAFF. This rearrangement joins TRBV28 to TRBJ1-1; 7 bases match TRBD1. V was pared by 5 bases and J by 1 base, with 7 bases of the junction left unmatched. Germline V lookup: CDR1 MDHEN, CDR2 SYDVKM. The CDR3 runs to 15 residues. Together with reference TRBV28 and TRBJ1-1, the CDR3 gives the full variable domain: DVKVTQSSRYLVKRTGEKVFLECVQDMDHENMFWYRQDPGLGLRLIYFSYDVKMKEKGDIPEGYSVSREKKERFSLILESASTNQTSMYLCASSPPQGENTEAFFGQGTRLTVV.